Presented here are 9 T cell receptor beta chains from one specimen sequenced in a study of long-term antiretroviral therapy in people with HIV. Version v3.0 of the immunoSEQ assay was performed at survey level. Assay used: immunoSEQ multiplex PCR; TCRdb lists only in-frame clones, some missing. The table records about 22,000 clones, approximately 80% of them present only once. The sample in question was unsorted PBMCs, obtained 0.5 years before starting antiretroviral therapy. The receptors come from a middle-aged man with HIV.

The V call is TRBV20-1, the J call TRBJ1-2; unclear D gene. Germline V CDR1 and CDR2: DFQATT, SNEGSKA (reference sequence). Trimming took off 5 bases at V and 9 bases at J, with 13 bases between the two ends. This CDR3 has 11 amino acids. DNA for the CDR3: TGCAGTGCTTCAACACCCAGGAGCTACACCTTC. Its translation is CSASTPRSYTF.

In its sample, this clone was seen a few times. The DNA for the CDR3 is TGTGCCAGCAGCTTAATGGTTGGGGATACGCAGTATTTT. It codes for CASSLMVGDTQYF. This rearrangement joins TRBV7-3 to TRBJ2-3; D is ambiguous. The CDR3 has 13 amino acids. Trimming took 1 base from V and 6 from J, leaving 8 bases between them. The germline CDR1 and CDR2 sequences are SGHTA and FQGTGA.

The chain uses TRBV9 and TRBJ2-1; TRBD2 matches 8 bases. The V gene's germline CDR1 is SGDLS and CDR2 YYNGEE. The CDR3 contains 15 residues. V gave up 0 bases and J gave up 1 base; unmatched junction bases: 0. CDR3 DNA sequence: TGTGCCAGCAGCGTAGGACTAGCGTCCTACAATGAGCAGTTCTTC. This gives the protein CASSVGLASYNEQFF.

The CDR3 coding sequence is TGTGCCAGCAGCTTGCCAGGACAGGGAGGGACCCAGTACTTC. Protein sequence: CASSLPGQGGTQYF. The rearrangement joins TRBV5-4 to TRBJ2-5, with 8 nucleotides matching TRBD1. Per the germline V gene, CDR1 is SGHNT and CDR2 is YYREEE (reference sequence). J gave up 7 bases and V 1 base, and 6 bases lay outside the gene matches. The CDR3 loop spans 14 amino acids.

CDR3 sequence: CASSLGGGNTEAFF. In DNA form, the CDR3 reads TGTGCCAGCAGCCTCGGGGGAGGAAACACTGAAGCTTTCTTT. The chain has TRBV6-5 and TRBJ1-1, with D perhaps matching TRBD1 (5 bases). CDR1 and CDR2 from the germline V gene are MNHEY and SVGAGI. V was cut by 6 bases and J by 2 bases, with 13 bases left in between. This CDR3 spans 14 amino acids.

CDR3 nucleotides: TGTGCCAGCAGTTCAAGTACAGGGGAAACTAACTATGGCTACACCTTC. Translating gives CASSSSTGETNYGYTF. This rearrangement joins TRBV28 to TRBJ1-2; TRBD1 aligns across 7 bases. The length of the CDR3 is 16 residues. Germline lookup yields CDR1 MDHEN and CDR2 SYDVKM. Losses at the gene ends were 4 bases for V and 0 bases for J; bases not matched to a gene: 8.

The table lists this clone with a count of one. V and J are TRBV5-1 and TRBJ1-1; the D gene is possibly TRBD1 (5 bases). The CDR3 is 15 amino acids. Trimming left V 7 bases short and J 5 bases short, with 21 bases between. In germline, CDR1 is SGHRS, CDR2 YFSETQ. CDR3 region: CASELQGGSTTEAFF. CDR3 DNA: TGCGCCAGCGAACTTCAGGGAGGGAGTACGACTGAAGCTTTCTTT.

Written as DNA, the CDR3 is TGTGCCTCGGCTGGGGGCACCGGGGAGCTGTTTTTT. Its translation is CASAGGTGELFF. The gene calls are TRBV25-1 and TRBJ2-2; either TRBD1 or TRBD2 may fit D (5 bases each). The V gene's germline CDR1 is MGHDK and CDR2 SYGVNS. Trimming shortened V by 11 bases and J by 4 bases, and 11 bases separated the two germline ends. The CDR3 sequence is 12 residues long.

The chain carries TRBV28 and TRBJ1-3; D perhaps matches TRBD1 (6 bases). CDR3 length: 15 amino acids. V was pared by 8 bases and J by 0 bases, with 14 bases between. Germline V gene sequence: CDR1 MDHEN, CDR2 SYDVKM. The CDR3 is CASAGQGTSGNTIYF. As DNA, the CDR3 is TGTGCCAGCGCCGGCCAGGGGACCTCTGGAAACACCATATATTTT. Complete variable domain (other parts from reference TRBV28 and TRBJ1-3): DVKVTQSSRYLVKRTGEKVFLECVQDMDHENMFWYRQDPGLGLRLIYFSYDVKMKEKGDIPEGYSVSREKKERFSLILESASTNQTSMYLCASAGQGTSGNTIYFGEGSWLTVV.